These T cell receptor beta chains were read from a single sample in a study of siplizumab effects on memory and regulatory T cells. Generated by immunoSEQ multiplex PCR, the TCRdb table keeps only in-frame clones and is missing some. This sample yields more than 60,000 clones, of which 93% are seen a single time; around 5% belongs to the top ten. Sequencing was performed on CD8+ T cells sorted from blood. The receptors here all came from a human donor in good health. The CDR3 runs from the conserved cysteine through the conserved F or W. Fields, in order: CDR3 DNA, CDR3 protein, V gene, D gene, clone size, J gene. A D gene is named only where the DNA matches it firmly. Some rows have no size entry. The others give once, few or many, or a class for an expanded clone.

DNA: TGCGCCAGCAGCTCCGGGACTAGCGGGGATGAGACCCAGTACTTC; CDR3: CASSSGTSGDETQYF; V: TRBV5-1; D: TRBD2; size: -; J: TRBJ2-5
DNA: TGTGCCAGTAGTATAGACGGGACCTACGAGCAGTACTTC; CDR3: CASSIDGTYEQYF; V: TRBV19; D: -; size: -; J: TRBJ2-7
DNA: TGTGCCAGTACTGTAGGGGGTCTCCAAGAGACCCAGTACTTC; CDR3: CASTVGGLQETQYF; V: TRBV5-4; D: -; size: few; J: TRBJ2-5
DNA: TGTGCCAGCAGCTTAACGTTTGGGGACTACGAGCAGTACTTC; CDR3: CASSLTFGDYEQYF; V: TRBV7-3; D: -; size: -; J: TRBJ2-7
DNA: TGTGCCAGCAGTTGGGGGGGAATGAACACTGAAGCTTTCTTT; CDR3: CASSWGGMNTEAFF; V: TRBV25-1; D: -; size: -; J: TRBJ1-1
DNA: TGCGCCAGCAGCCAAGATCCTAACCCCGGCACAGATACGCAGTATTTT; CDR3: CASSQDPNPGTDTQYF; V: TRBV4-3; D: -; size: -; J: TRBJ2-3
DNA: TGTGCCAGCTCTTCTGGCGGGGAGCTGTTTTTT; CDR3: CASSSGGELFF; V: TRBV27; D: -; size: -; J: TRBJ2-2
DNA: TGTGCCAGCAGTGCCCCGGTTTCTGACACCGGGGAGCTGTTTTTT; CDR3: CASSAPVSDTGELFF; V: TRBV6-1; D: -; size: -; J: TRBJ2-2
DNA: TGTGCCAGCAGCTTGGCGGCTAGCGGGGGGACTGAGCAGTTCTTC; CDR3: CASSLAASGGTEQFF; V: TRBV5-6; D: TRBD2; size: -; J: TRBJ2-1
DNA: TGCAGCGTTATACAGGAATTTAGCACAGATACGCAGTATTTT; CDR3: CSVIQEFSTDTQYF; V: TRBV29-1; D: -; size: -; J: TRBJ2-3